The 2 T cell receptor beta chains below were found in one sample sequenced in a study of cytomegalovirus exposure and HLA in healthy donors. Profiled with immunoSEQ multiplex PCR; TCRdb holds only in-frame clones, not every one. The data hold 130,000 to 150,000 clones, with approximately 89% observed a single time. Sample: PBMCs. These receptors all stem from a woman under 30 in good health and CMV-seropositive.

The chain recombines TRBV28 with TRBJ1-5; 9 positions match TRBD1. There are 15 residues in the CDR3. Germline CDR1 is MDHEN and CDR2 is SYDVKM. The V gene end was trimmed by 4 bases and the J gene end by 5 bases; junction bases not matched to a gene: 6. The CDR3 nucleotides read TGTGCCAGCAGTTCCAGGGGACAGGGCTATCAGCCCCAGCATTTT. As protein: CASSSRGQGYQPQHF.

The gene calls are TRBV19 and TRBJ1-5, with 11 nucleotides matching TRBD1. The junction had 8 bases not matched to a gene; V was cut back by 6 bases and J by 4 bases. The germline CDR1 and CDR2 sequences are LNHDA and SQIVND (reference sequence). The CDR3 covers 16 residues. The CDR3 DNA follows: TGTGCCAGTAGCCGGACCGGACAGGGGGCGAATCAGCCCCAGCATTTT. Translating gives CASSRTGQGANQPQHF.